This TCR beta chain was observed in a study of cytomegalovirus exposure and HLA in healthy donors. It was healthy bone marrow donors who served as donors. Note on this clone: Its antigen is as yet unknown.

After removal of 6 bases from V and 3 bases from J, the junction contained 5 bases not matched to a gene. CDR3 length: 15 residues. Germline V gives CDR1 SGHRS, CDR2 YFSETQ. Findings and limits, study-wide: A list of about 160 TCR beta chains associated with cytomegalovirus was given.

Primers for the PCR totalled 60 Vbeta and 13 Jbeta. Clones were sequenced by immunoSEQ multiplex PCR, and TCRdb holds only the in-frame ones, with some missing. Among tens of thousands of clones listed, about three quarters were seen once. This rearrangement joins TRBV5-1 to TRBJ2-2; 10 bases are a match to TRBD1. The receptor comes from a man aged 40-49 years in good health and CMV-seronegative. The sequencing sample was made of PBMCs. For the CDR3, the DNA is TGCGCCAGCACCCTCGGGACAGGGGACACCGGGGAGCTGTTTTTT. This codes for CASTLGTGDTGELFF.